Listed below are T cell receptor beta chains from one sample, sequenced in a study of monozygotic twins with inflammatory bowel disease. Each CDR3 protein gets one entry in TCRdb, which reprocessed the 5' RACE reads and gives no DNA. Its listing shows around 100,000 distinct CDR3 sequences. The sample comprised blood. The receptors were sampled from a human donor with ulcerative colitis or Crohn's disease, or a healthy co-twin of an affected twin (not recorded which). Each CDR3 is given with its conserved first and last residue.

j_call cdr3_length v_call cdr3_aa
TRBJ2-7 11 TRBV3-1 CASSQVGEQYF
TRBJ2-7 14 TRBV7-9 CASGMTDRDYEQYF
TRBJ2-3 15 TRBV7-2 CASSTQFRSTDTQYF
TRBJ2-1 13 TRBV6-6 CASSLGTVGEQFF
TRBJ2-1 13 TRBV6-5 CASSFLLAGEQFF
TRBJ2-1 11 TRBV30 CASTGYNEQFF
TRBJ1-3 13 TRBV9 CAEGELSGNTIYF
TRBJ1-2 15 TRBV7-3 CASSLQQGKFYGYTF
TRBJ2-7 17 TRBV10-3 CAISESKLAGDVYEQYF
TRBJ2-7 17 TRBV10-3 CAISDLAAGQEGYEQYF
TRBJ2-5 15 TRBV29-1 CSVEDLTARWETQYF
TRBJ1-1 15 TRBV7-2 CASRLTGGKNTEAFF
TRBJ2-7 15 TRBV18 CASSRPGGSPYEQYF
TRBJ2-1 14 TRBV29-1 CSGTSGGAYNEQFF
TRBJ2-6 16 TRBV2 CASSHRYLSGANVLTF
TRBJ2-7 15 TRBV18 CASSPPRSASYEQYF
TRBJ2-2 13 TRBV29-1 CSMTDTNTGELFF